Presented here are 27 T cell receptor beta chains from one specimen sequenced in a study of shared clonotypes between healthy human individuals. The data were produced by immunoSEQ multiplex PCR, yet TCRdb's version contains in-frame clones alone and is incomplete. Of 2 million or so clones in the sample, roughly 94% were seen once. The sequenced sample consisted of naive CD4+ T cells sorted from blood. The subset was: CD45RA+ positively selected. These TCRs come from a man between 18 and 35 years old in good health.

The chain uses TRBV7-9 and TRBJ2-2, with 7 positions matching TRBD1. The CDR3 is 12 amino acids. Germline values: CDR1 SEHNR, CDR2 FQNEAQ (reference sequence). With V trimmed by 6 bases and J by 5 bases, 0 bases remained unmatched. The CDR3 DNA is TGTGCCAGCAGGACAGGGACCGGGGAGCTGTTTTTT. Its translation is CASRTGTGELFF.

In nucleotides, the CDR3 is TGCGCCAGCAGCTTGGAGCCAAGGGCTGAAGCTTTCTTT. It specifies CASSLEPRAEAFF. The gene calls are TRBV5-1 and TRBJ1-1; D ambiguous. This CDR3 is built from 13 residues. The germline V and J ends were trimmed by 0 bases and 6 bases, with 9 bases remaining between them. From germline, CDR1 is SGHRS and CDR2 YFSETQ.

This rearrangement joins TRBV5-1 to TRBJ1-2; the match to TRBD1 covers 7 bases. CDR1 SGHRS and CDR2 YFSETQ come from the germline V gene. The CDR3 is made up of 15 amino acids. V dropped 4 bases and J dropped 6; count of bases not matched to a gene: 12. The CDR3 bases are TGCGCCAGCAGCGCGGGACAGCCCCATGTAGATGGCTACACCTTC. Translated: CASSAGQPHVDGYTF.

The genes are TRBV2 and TRBJ1-2; D is possibly TRBD1 (5 bases). Germline V gene sequence: CDR1 SNHLY, CDR2 FYNNEI. This CDR3 has 14 amino acids. The V end was cut by 3 bases, the J end by 7 bases, with 15 bases between. Here the CDR3 reads CASSDQGQGAGYTF. DNA for the CDR3: TGTGCCAGCAGTGATCAGGGTCAGGGTGCTGGCTACACCTTC. The full variable domain, completed using reference TRBV2 and TRBJ1-2, is EPEVTQTPSHQVTQMGQEVILRCVPISNHLYFYWYRQILGQKVEFLVSFYNNEISEKSEIFDDQFSVERPDGSNFTLKIRSTKLEDSAMYFCASSDQGQGAGYTFGSGTRLTVV.

This clone was counted a single time. The chain has TRBV19 and TRBJ2-1, with 13 bases identical to TRBD2. The CDR3 totals 15 residues. The V segment lost 4 bases and the J segment 6 bases; nucleotides outside the gene matches: 3. CDR1 and CDR2 (germline): LNHDA, SQIVND (reference sequence). Here the CDR3 reads CASSKGTSGVNEQFF. The CDR3 DNA sequence: TGTGCCAGTAGTAAGGGGACTAGCGGGGTCAATGAGCAGTTCTTC. The full variable domain, completed using reference TRBV19 and TRBJ2-1, is DGGITQSPKYLFRKEGQNVTLSCEQNLNHDAMYWYRQDPGQGLRLIYYSQIVNDFQKGDIAEGYSVSREKKESFPLTVTSAQKNPTAFYLCASSKGTSGVNEQFFGPGTRLTVL.

The chain joins TRBV11-3 to TRBJ2-5; D is ambiguous. Germline CDR1 SGHNT, CDR2 YENEEA. The CDR3 runs to 15 residues. Deletions cut 6 bases from V and 4 bases from J, with 18 bases between. The CDR3 loop reads CASSDGAAARETQYF. Written as DNA, the CDR3 is TGTGCCAGCAGTGACGGTGCAGCCGCTAGAGAGACCCAGTACTTC.

A note on this clone: The same CDR3 arises from other DNA sequences in this sample as well. This rearrangement joins TRBV7-9 to TRBJ2-7; D not certain. Trimming took off 1 base at V and 2 bases at J, with 6 bases between the two ends. Germline CDR1 SEHNR, CDR2 FQNEAQ (reference sequence). The CDR3 is 13 amino acids. CDR3 DNA sequence: TGTGCCAGCAGCTTAGAAGGAGCCTACGAGCAGTACTTC. This gives the protein CASSLEGAYEQYF.

CDR3 protein: CASSLRVNGGSPLHF. CDR3 coding DNA: TGTGCCAGCAGTTTAAGGGTTAACGGCGGATCACCCCTCCACTTT. This chain connects TRBV27 to TRBJ1-6; D unresolved. CDR1 MNHEY and CDR2 SMNVEV come from the germline V gene (reference sequence). The CDR3 is 15 amino acids. Trimming stripped 2 bases from V and 10 bases from J, with 15 bases between.

This chain links TRBV27 with TRBJ2-7; D possibly matches TRBD1 or TRBD2 (5 bases each). Germline values: CDR1 MNHEY, CDR2 SMNVEV (reference sequence). This CDR3 has 16 amino acids. Trimming took 8 bases from V and 0 from J, leaving 20 bases between them. CDR3 amino acids: CASPFTGTASSYEQYF. The CDR3 region has the DNA TGTGCCAGCCCCTTTACGGGGACGGCGAGCTCCTACGAGCAGTACTTC.

About this clone itself: Distinct nucleotide sequences in the sample also encode this CDR3. This chain connects TRBV18 to TRBJ2-3, with 7 nucleotides matching TRBD1. Germline CDR1 is KGHSH and CDR2 is LQKENI. After removal of 0 bases from V and 4 bases from J, the junction contained 7 bases not matched to a gene. The CDR3 has 16 amino acids. The CDR3 is CASSPPLTGFADTQYF. The DNA for the CDR3 is TGTGCCAGCTCACCACCCCTGACAGGGTTCGCAGATACGCAGTATTTT.

This chain connects TRBV19 to TRBJ1-3, with D unclear. This CDR3 region has 15 residues. The germline V gene encodes CDR1 LNHDA and CDR2 SQIVND (reference sequence). Between the trimmed V and J ends, which lost 5 bases and 0 bases, there was a span of 11 bases. The CDR3 DNA reads as TGTGCCAGTAGTCGTCTCATTGGCTCTGGAAACACCATATATTTT. Amino acid sequence: CASSRLIGSGNTIYF.

CDR3 loop: CATPRGNTGELFF. For the CDR3, the DNA is TGTGCCACCCCGCGGGGGAACACCGGGGAGCTGTTTTTT. This sequence joins TRBV2 and TRBJ2-2, with D perhaps TRBD2 (6 bases). V was clipped by 10 bases and J by 1 base, with 10 bases between them. Germline values: CDR1 SNHLY, CDR2 FYNNEI. CDR3 size: 13 residues.

The V gene is TRBV29-1, the J gene TRBJ1-2, with 9 nucleotides matching TRBD1. Germline trimming cut 7 bases from V and 5 bases from J; bases unmatched to any gene: 8. Per germline, CDR1 SQVTM and CDR2 ANQGSEA. This CDR3 comprises 13 residues. This CDR3 is CSAGTGGVYGYTF. CDR3 nucleotides: TGCAGCGCCGGAACAGGGGGCGTGTATGGCTACACCTTC.

The chain recombines TRBV20-1 with TRBJ1-2; TRBD1 aligns across 7 bases. V dropped 6 bases and J dropped 8; count of bases not matched to a gene: 6. Germline CDR1 DFQATT, CDR2 SNEGSKA (reference sequence). The CDR3 is made up of 11 amino acids. The CDR3 sequence is CSADRDRGYTF. The CDR3 coding sequence is TGCAGTGCCGACAGGGATCGAGGCTACACCTTC.

J is TRBJ1-2 and V is TRBV7-3; 9 bases align to TRBD1. The CDR3 is 14 residues long. V shed 4 bases, J shed 7 bases, and the junction held 7 bases outside the gene matches. Germline V gene sequence: CDR1 SGHTA, CDR2 FQGTGA. CDR3 sequence (DNA): TGTGCCAGCAGCTCGGACAGGGGAGGAGGTGGCTACACCTTC. It codes for CASSSDRGGGGYTF.

Concerning this clone: Additional DNA sequences in this sample encode the identical CDR3. This rearrangement joins TRBV28 to TRBJ1-1; D unresolved. Germline V lookup: CDR1 MDHEN, CDR2 SYDVKM. The CDR3 is 14 residues long. Trimming took 2 bases from V and 0 from J, leaving 7 bases between them. The CDR3 DNA reads TGTGCCAGCAGTTTAGGCAGCTTGAACACTGAAGCTTTCTTT. Protein sequence: CASSLGSLNTEAFF.

This clone was recorded once. Within the sample, other DNA sequences also encode this same CDR3. This sequence joins TRBV7-9 and TRBJ1-1; D is unclear. Trimming took off 5 bases at V and 1 base at J, with 8 bases between the two ends. The germline V gene has CDR1 SEHNR and CDR2 FQNEAQ (reference sequence). The CDR3 is made up of 13 amino acids. In nucleotides, the CDR3 is TGTGCCAGCAGCACACAAGAGAACACTGAAGCTTTCTTT. It codes for CASSTQENTEAFF.

For this clone: The sample holds other DNA sequences that translate to the same CDR3. The J gene is TRBJ1-2, the V gene TRBV5-1; possible D gene TRBD1, 5 bases. Germline values: CDR1 SGHRS, CDR2 YFSETQ. There are 14 residues in the CDR3. With 0 bases removed from V and 3 bases from J, the gap between germline ends came to 9 bases. DNA of the CDR3: TGCGCCAGCAGCTTGGCCGACAGTTACTATGGCTACACCTTC. This sequence encodes CASSLADSYYGYTF.

V and J are TRBV5-4 and TRBJ1-4, with TRBD1 matching over 7 bases. CDR3 length: 15 residues. Germline V gene sequence: CDR1 SGHNT, CDR2 YYREEE (reference sequence). Trimming took 0 bases from V and 3 from J; bases not matched to a gene: 2. CDR3 in amino acids: CASSLEGQPNEKLFF. The DNA for the CDR3 is TGTGCCAGCAGCTTGGAGGGACAGCCTAATGAAAAACTGTTTTTT. The full variable domain, rest sourced from reference TRBV5-4 and TRBJ1-4, is ETGVTQSPTHLIKTRGQQVTLRCSSQSGHNTVSWYQQALGQGPQFIFQYYREEENGRGNFPPRFSGLQFPNYSSELNVNALELDDSALYLCASSLEGQPNEKLFFGSGTQLSVL.

The genes are TRBV18 and TRBJ2-7, with D tentatively TRBD1 (6 bases). CDR1 and CDR2 (germline): KGHSH, LQKENI. With 4 bases removed from V and 8 bases from J, the gap between germline ends came to 21 bases. This CDR3 spans 15 amino acids. The CDR3 reads CASSQGHRDTLKQYF. The CDR3 coding sequence is TGTGCCAGCTCACAAGGTCATAGGGACACCCTGAAGCAGTACTTC.

The J gene is TRBJ1-2, the V gene TRBV7-3, with a tentative D call TRBD1 (6 bases). Trimming stripped 7 bases from V and 7 bases from J, with 25 bases between. Germline CDR1 reads SGHTA; CDR2 reads FQGTGA. The length of the CDR3 is 16 residues. The CDR3 bases are TGTGCCAGCACACGGGGGCAGGGAATTAGGGTTGGTGGCTACACCTTC. Encoded protein: CASTRGQGIRVGGYTF.

The J gene is TRBJ1-1, the V gene TRBV7-9; D is uncertain. The CDR3 is 17 residues long. Germline V gene sequence: CDR1 SEHNR, CDR2 FQNEAQ (reference sequence). V lost 1 base and J 0 bases, leaving 15 bases between the germline ends. CDR3 sequence reads: CASSLEGRPTMNTEAFF. The CDR3 DNA sequence: TGTGCCAGCAGCTTAGAGGGCAGACCTACAATGAACACTGAAGCTTTCTTT.

The rearrangement joins TRBV5-6 to TRBJ2-7; no definite D call. Trimming stripped 5 bases from V and 0 bases from J, with 12 bases between. The CDR3 runs 14 residues. Germline V gene sequence: CDR1 SGHDT, CDR2 YYEEEE. CDR3 bases: TGTGCCAGCAGTCGGACGGTGAGCTCCTACGAGCAGTACTTC. This translates into CASSRTVSSYEQYF.

DNA for the CDR3: TGTGCCAGCAGCCAAGAAACGGGGACCAAAGCTTTCTTT. This encodes CASSQETGTKAFF. This chain joins TRBV14 and TRBJ1-1, with D maybe TRBD1 (5 bases). Germline V gene sequence: CDR1 SGHDN, CDR2 FVKESK. Trimming removed 0 bases from V and 9 bases from J, with 11 bases in between. CDR3 length equals 13 residues.

This clone has only a few counts. V usage is TRBV23-1 and J usage is TRBJ1-2; 7 bases are shared with TRBD1. TRBV23-1 is treated as an ORF (open reading frame) with a function not yet certain. The CDR3 is made up of 15 amino acids. The V gene end was trimmed by 0 bases and the J gene end by 8 bases; junction bases not matched to a gene: 9. CDR3 nucleotide sequence: TGCGCCAGCAGTCAATCTAAACTGGGACAGCGGGGCTACACCTTC. Amino acid sequence: CASSQSKLGQRGYTF.

The chain couples TRBV27 to TRBJ1-6, with D possibly being TRBD1 (5 bases). Trimming shortened V by 5 bases and J by 3 bases, and 14 bases separated the two germline ends. The CDR3 spans 16 residues. Germline assignment: CDR1 MNHEY and CDR2 SMNVEV (reference sequence). CDR3 coding DNA: TGTGCCAGCAGTACGCAGGGAATGATCTATAATTCACCCCTCCACTTT. Its protein product is CASSTQGMIYNSPLHF.

The chain is built from TRBV6-1 and TRBJ2-6, with D perhaps TRBD2 (6 bases). The CDR3 covers 16 residues. Germline values: CDR1 MNHNS, CDR2 SASEGT. V dropped 0 bases and J dropped 2 bases, with 8 bases sitting between them. In DNA form, the CDR3 reads TGTGCCAGCAGTGAAGCGGGCGGGGCTGGGGCCAACGTCCTGACTTTC. This translates into CASSEAGGAGANVLTF.